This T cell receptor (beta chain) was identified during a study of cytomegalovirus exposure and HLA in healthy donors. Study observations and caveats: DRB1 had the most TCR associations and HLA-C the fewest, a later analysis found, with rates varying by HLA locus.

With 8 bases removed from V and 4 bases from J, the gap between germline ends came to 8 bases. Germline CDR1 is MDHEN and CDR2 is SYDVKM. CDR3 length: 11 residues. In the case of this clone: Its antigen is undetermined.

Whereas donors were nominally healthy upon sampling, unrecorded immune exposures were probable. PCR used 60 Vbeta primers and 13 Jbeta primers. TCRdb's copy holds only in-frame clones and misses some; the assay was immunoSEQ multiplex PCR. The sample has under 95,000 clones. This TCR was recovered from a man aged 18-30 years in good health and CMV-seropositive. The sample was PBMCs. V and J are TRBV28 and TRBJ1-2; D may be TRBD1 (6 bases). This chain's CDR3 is CASRTAYGYTF. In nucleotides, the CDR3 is TGTGCCAGCCGGACAGCCTATGGCTACACCTTC.